The 25 T cell receptor beta chains below all came from one sample that was sequenced in a study of Ad26.COV2.S vaccination and SARS-CoV-2 variants. The assay was immunoSEQ multiplex PCR, and TCRdb's table has in-frame clones only and misses some. The table has approximately 400,000 clones, 92% seen once; the top ten hold 3.9%. The sample here was peripheral blood, taken after recovery from COVID-19. Receptors were obtained from a human donor who had recovered from COVID-19.

About this clone: Distinct nucleotide sequences in the sample also encode this CDR3. V is TRBV6-5 and J is TRBJ2-7, with TRBD1 matching 7 bases. The CDR3 is 13 amino acids. The V gene's germline CDR1 is MNHEY and CDR2 SVGAGI. J gave up 2 bases and V 5 bases, and 3 bases lay outside the gene matches. The CDR3 coding sequence is TGTGCCAGCAGTCGGGACAGCCCCTACGAGCAGTACTTC. Amino acids: CASSRDSPYEQYF.

The J gene is TRBJ2-3, the V gene TRBV27, with TRBD2 matching over 7 bases. Looked up from germline, CDR1 is MNHEY and CDR2 is SMNVEV (reference sequence). V gave up 10 bases and J gave up 2 bases; unmatched junction bases: 9. This CDR3 contains 14 residues. CDR3: CAKNRDYYTDTQYF. CDR3 coding DNA: TGTGCCAAAAATAGGGACTATTACACAGATACGCAGTATTTT.

V usage is TRBV7-8 and J usage is TRBJ2-3; D unclear. The CDR3 totals 12 residues. Trimming removed 9 bases from V and 5 bases from J, with 12 bases in between. The germline V gene has CDR1 SGHVS and CDR2 FQNEAQ. The CDR3 bases are TGTGCCAGTACGGACCCAAAAGATACGCAGTATTTT. As protein: CASTDPKDTQYF.

CDR3 region: CASSSHGFEAFF. In DNA form, the CDR3 reads TGTGCCAGCAGCTCCCACGGTTTCGAAGCTTTCTTT. V usage is TRBV7-9 and J usage is TRBJ1-1; D gene uncertain. CDR1 SEHNR and CDR2 FQNEAQ come from the germline V gene (reference sequence). Trimming left V 4 bases short and J 8 bases short, with 11 bases between. This CDR3 has 12 amino acids.

This clone appeared once. This chain connects TRBV3-1 (or the pseudogene TRBV3-2) to TRBJ1-4; 7 bases match TRBD1. V trimming: 0 bases; J trimming: 0 bases; junction bases outside the gene matches: 10. The CDR3 extends over 19 amino acids. From germline, CDR1 is LGHDT and CDR2 YNNKEL (reference sequence). The DNA of the CDR3 is TGTGCCAGCAGCCAAGACCCGGGACAGCTATTTGCAACTAATGAAAAACTGTTTTTT. Protein sequence: CASSQDPGQLFATNEKLFF.

The chain employs TRBV3-1 (or the pseudogene TRBV3-2) and TRBJ1-1, with a possible D match to TRBD1 (5 bases). Trimming took off 3 bases at V and 9 bases at J, with 17 bases between the two ends. Germline V gives CDR1 LGHDT, CDR2 YNNKEL (reference sequence). The CDR3 is made up of 14 amino acids. The CDR3 DNA reads TGTGCCAGCAGCCAGGGTGACAGCGGAAGGCAAGCTTTCTTT. It is translated as CASSQGDSGRQAFF.

V usage is TRBV27 and J usage is TRBJ1-4, with a possible D match to TRBD1 (5 bases). The germline V and J ends were trimmed by 3 bases and 8 bases, with 13 bases remaining between them. Germline V gene data show CDR1 as MNHEY and CDR2 as SMNVEV (reference sequence). CDR3 length: 14 residues. CDR3 sequence: CASSFLGTEEKLFF. CDR3 bases: TGTGCCAGCAGTTTCCTTGGGACTGAGGAAAAACTGTTTTTT.

The chain is built from TRBV5-3 and TRBJ2-5; D is perhaps TRBD1 (5 bases). TRBV5-3 has ORF status, its function being uncertain. This CDR3 is built from 15 residues. V lost 4 bases, J lost 5 bases, and 18 bases lay in between. The CDR3 nucleotides read TGTGCCAGAAGCCCGAGGCAGGGTTTGTGGGAGACCCAGTACTTC. Protein sequence: CARSPRQGLWETQYF.

V and J are TRBV5-6 and TRBJ1-4; 7 nucleotides align to TRBD1. The V gene's germline CDR1 is SGHDT and CDR2 YYEEEE. V was clipped by 3 bases and J by 5 bases; unmatched bases: 7. CDR3 length equals 15 residues. The CDR3 region has the DNA TGTGCCAGCAGCTGGAGGACAGGACGGAATGAAAAACTGTTTTTT. Amino acids: CASSWRTGRNEKLFF.

This clone was seen once. The chain uses TRBV6-5 and TRBJ1-1; weak D call: TRBD1 (6 bases). This CDR3 spans 14 amino acids. Per the germline V gene, CDR1 is MNHEY and CDR2 is SVGAGI. Between the trimmed V and J ends, which lost 6 bases and 0 bases, there was a span of 11 bases. The CDR3 DNA reads as TGTGCCAGCAGGAACAGGGATTTGAACACTGAAGCTTTCTTT. Its translation is CASRNRDLNTEAFF.

This chain uses TRBV6-6 with TRBJ1-5; D possibly corresponds to TRBD1 (5 bases). The V gene lost 5 bases and the J gene lost 6 bases, with 26 bases spanning the gap. The CDR3 sequence is 18 residues long. The V gene's germline CDR1 is MNHNY and CDR2 SVGAGI (reference sequence). The CDR3 DNA reads as TGTGCCAGCAGTCCCGTTATAGGGCAGGGTATTCAGCGTCAGCCCCAGCATTTT. Its protein is CASSPVIGQGIQRQPQHF.

This chain connects TRBV2 to TRBJ1-3, with D possibly matching TRBD1 (6 bases). The germline CDR1 and CDR2 sequences are SNHLY and FYNNEI. There are 16 residues in the CDR3. V was pared by 3 bases and J by 0 bases, with 12 bases between. The chain's CDR3 is CASSESQGNSGNTIYF. Written as DNA, the CDR3 is TGTGCCAGCAGTGAGTCACAGGGAAACTCTGGAAACACCATATATTTT.

V usage is TRBV18 and J usage is TRBJ2-2; unclear D gene. Trimming took off 6 bases at V and 4 bases at J, with 12 bases between the two ends. Germline CDR1 is KGHSH and CDR2 is LQKENI. This CDR3 comprises 14 residues. The CDR3 DNA sequence: TGTGCCAGCTCCTTTTCACGAGGCACCGGGGAGCTGTTTTTT. It specifies CASSFSRGTGELFF.

The rearrangement uses TRBV6-5 and TRBJ1-1; no definite D call. There are 15 residues in the CDR3. Germline-derived CDR1 and CDR2 are MNHEY and SVGAGI. The ends were cut back, 6 bases at V and 2 bases at J, with 16 bases in the middle. CDR3 nucleotides: TGTGCCAGCAGACTACGGCCCACTGCCAACACTGAAGCTTTCTTT. As protein: CASRLRPTANTEAFF.

This clone was detected only a few times. This chain joins TRBV10-3 and TRBJ2-7; D may be TRBD2 (5 bases). Trimming pared 0 bases from V and 3 bases from J, leaving 9 bases between. The CDR3 length is 14 residues. Per germline, CDR1 ENHRY and CDR2 SYGVKD. Here the CDR3 DNA reads TGTGCCATCAGTGAGTCGCCAGAGGGCTACGAGCAGTACTTC. Amino acid sequence: CAISESPEGYEQYF.

V usage is TRBV9 and J usage is TRBJ2-1, with 7 bases lining up with TRBD2. After removal of 0 bases from V and 8 bases from J, the junction contained 14 bases not matched to a gene. The CDR3 covers 17 residues. The germline CDR1 and CDR2 sequences are SGDLS and YYNGEE. This chain's CDR3 is CASSVDPGLGLQHEQFF. In DNA form, the CDR3 reads TGTGCCAGCAGCGTAGATCCAGGACTAGGGTTACAACATGAGCAGTTCTTC. The full variable domain, rest sourced from reference TRBV9 and TRBJ2-1, is DSGVTQTPKHLITATGQRVTLRCSPRSGDLSVYWYQQSLDQGLQFLIQYYNGEERAKGNILERFSAQQFPDLHSELNLSSLELGDSALYFCASSVDPGLGLQHEQFFGPGTRLTVL.

This clone was observed once. This chain links TRBV7-9 with TRBJ1-1, with a possible D match to TRBD1 (5 bases). This CDR3 comprises 15 residues. The germline V gene has CDR1 SEHNR and CDR2 FQNEAQ (reference sequence). Trimming removed 5 bases at V and 0 bases at J, with 13 bases between. Here the CDR3 DNA reads TGTGCCAGCAGCCTTCGAGGAGGGGTGAACACTGAAGCTTTCTTT. Its protein product is CASSLRGGVNTEAFF.

This clone was seen only once. The J gene is TRBJ1-4, the V gene TRBV3-1 (or the pseudogene TRBV3-2), with a tentative D call TRBD1 (6 bases). V dropped 5 bases and J dropped 7 bases, with 14 bases sitting between them. From germline, CDR1 is LGHDT and CDR2 YNNKEL (reference sequence). This CDR3 comprises 14 residues. The CDR3 reads CASSVQGGSEKLFF. CDR3 DNA: TGTGCCAGCAGCGTACAGGGAGGGAGTGAAAAACTGTTTTTT.

V gene TRBV19 combines with J gene TRBJ2-1, with 13 nucleotides matching TRBD2. The CDR3 consists of 15 residues. V trimming: 6 bases; J trimming: 9 bases; junction bases outside the gene matches: 8. Germline CDR1 reads LNHDA; CDR2 reads SQIVND (reference sequence). The CDR3: CASRPGLAGVGEQFF. Here the CDR3 DNA reads TGTGCCAGTAGACCAGGACTAGCGGGGGTGGGTGAGCAGTTCTTC.

The chain links TRBV27 to TRBJ2-5; TRBD2 is a possible D gene (5 bases). Trimming cost V 4 bases and J 5 bases, with 14 bases left between them. Germline lookup yields CDR1 MNHEY and CDR2 SMNVEV (reference sequence). The CDR3 consists of 14 residues. CDR3 DNA: TGTGCCAGCAGTTCGCCGGCGGGTGGGGAGACCCAGTACTTC. This encodes CASSSPAGGETQYF.

The rearrangement joins TRBV6-5 to TRBJ1-6, with D perhaps matching TRBD1 (5 bases). This CDR3 is 15 amino acids long. In germline, CDR1 is MNHEY, CDR2 SVGAGI. Trimming stripped 0 bases from V and 6 bases from J, with 9 bases between. This chain's CDR3 is CASSYSAQVNSPLHF. The DNA for the CDR3 is TGTGCCAGCAGTTACTCGGCACAGGTTAATTCACCCCTCCACTTT.

This rearrangement joins TRBV5-1 to TRBJ1-2; the match to TRBD1 covers 10 bases. CDR1 and CDR2 from the germline V gene are SGHRS and YFSETQ. V lost 4 bases to trimming and J lost 7 bases; unmatched junction nucleotides: 16. The CDR3 is 17 residues long. The CDR3 region is CASSERQGAALQAGYTF. CDR3 sequence (DNA): TGCGCCAGCAGCGAGAGACAGGGGGCGGCCCTCCAAGCTGGCTACACCTTC.

The chain carries TRBV29-1 and TRBJ2-7; D gene ambiguous. Trimming left V 4 bases short and J 1 base short, with 8 bases between. CDR3 length: 12 amino acids. CDR1 is SQVTM, CDR2 ANQGSEA, per germline. The CDR3 region is CSVAPASYEQYF. DNA of the CDR3: TGCAGCGTTGCCCCAGCTTCCTACGAGCAGTACTTC.

The chain has TRBV6-6 and TRBJ1-3, with 7 bases fitting TRBD1. The CDR3 is 14 amino acids. The V gene end was trimmed by 2 bases and the J gene end by 8 bases; junction bases not matched to a gene: 6. The germline CDR1 and CDR2 sequences are MNHNY and SVGAGI (reference sequence). This CDR3 is CASSYLGGMYTIYF. The CDR3 DNA follows: TGTGCCAGCAGTTACCTAGGGGGCATGTACACCATATATTTT.

The chain employs TRBV7-2 and TRBJ2-2; TRBD2 matches at 15 bases. The trim removed 6 bases at V and 6 bases at J, leaving 11 bases unmatched. CDR3 length: 18 amino acids. Per the germline V gene, CDR1 is SGHTA and CDR2 is FQGNSA. The CDR3 region has the DNA TGTGCCAGCAGTCCAAGTCCGGGACTAGCGGGGGGCGCCGGGGAGCTGTTTTTT. It yields the protein CASSPSPGLAGGAGELFF.